This T cell receptor (beta chain) was documented in a study of blood T cell repertoires in COVID-19. On the study more broadly: The study drew acute and convalescent COVID-19 samples from the United States, Italy and Spain.

Original processing notes: The assay estimated nucleated cells by amplifying reference gene primers. Here immunoSEQ multiplex PCR was the method, and the copy in TCRdb shows in-frame clones only, minus some. That table gives V, J and clone size, and the DNA gave D and trimming. Of about 81,000 clones listed, 85% to 90% are singletons. The CDR3 runs to 15 residues. V lost 0 bases, J lost 1 base, and 10 bases lay in between. CDR1 is SGDLS, CDR2 YYNGEE, per germline. The clonotype comes from a woman aged 70-85 years with acute or convalescent COVID-19. The sequenced sample consisted of peripheral blood. The chain carries TRBV9 and TRBJ2-5; D uncertain. The CDR3 DNA is TGTGCCAGCAGCGTAGGACACAATAGCCAAGAGACCCAGTACTTC. This codes for CASSVGHNSQETQYF.